These T cell receptor beta chains were read from a single sample in a study of cytomegalovirus exposure and HLA in healthy donors. Assay: immunoSEQ multiplex PCR; the TCRdb copy retains only in-frame clones and omits some. The table lists 150,000 to 200,000 clones, approximately 72% of them singletons. The sequencing sample was made of PBMCs. All receptors come from a human donor in good health. Each CDR3 is given with its conserved first and last residue. D genes are given only for firm matches. Clone size is not always given. Where it is, it says once, few, many or a class for expanded clones.

J gene | clone size | V gene | D gene | CDR3 DNA | CDR3 protein
TRBJ2-3 | . | TRBV9 | . | TGTGCCAGCAGCCGAGGAGGGGGCAGGGCAGATACGCAGTATTTT | CASSRGGGRADTQYF
TRBJ2-7 | once | TRBV27 | TRBD1 | TGTGCCAGCAGAAGGACAGGGGGCTACGAGCAGTACTTC | CASRRTGGYEQYF
TRBJ1-4 | . | TRBV7-9 | . | TGTGCCAGCAGCTTAGATCCTAGAGGCGGACTGTTTTTT | CASSLDPRGGLFF
TRBJ2-5 | . | TRBV6-1 | TRBD1 | TGTGCCAGCAGATTGGGACAGCAAGAGACCCAGTACTTC | CASRLGQQETQYF
TRBJ2-3 | . | TRBV2 | . | TGTGCCAGCAGCGCCGACAGGGATACGCAGTATTTT | CASSADRDTQYF
TRBJ2-1 | . | TRBV5-8 | TRBD2 | TGTGCCAGCAGCCCCTTAGCGGGGGCGAACAATGAGCAGTTCTTC | CASSPLAGANNEQFF
TRBJ1-1 | . | TRBV6-5 | . | TGTGCCAGCAGTGGGGGCGCAGGGACTGAAGCTTTCTTT | CASSGGAGTEAFF
TRBJ2-2 | few | TRBV6-1 | . | TGTGCCACCTACCCAGGGTCTACGAACACCGGGGAGCTGTTTTTT | CATYPGSTNTGELFF
TRBJ1-1 | . | TRBV6-1 | . | TGTGCCAGCAGTGAACGGCGGTGGAACACTGAAGCTTTCTTT | CASSERRWNTEAFF
TRBJ2-7 | . | TRBV7-9 | . | TGTTCCAGCAGTCTAGGGGGCTACGAGCAGTACTTC | CSSSLGGYEQYF
TRBJ2-7 | . | TRBV2 | TRBD2 | TGTGCCACTAGACTAGCGGGGGGTTCCTACGAGCAGTACTTC | CATRLAGGSYEQYF
TRBJ2-1 | . | TRBV5-4 | TRBD1 | TGTGCCAGCAGCTTGGATCCGACAGGGGGTTACAATGAGCAGTTCTTC | CASSLDPTGGYNEQFF
TRBJ2-3 | . | TRBV7-7 | . | TGTGCTAGCAGCTTAGGAGACTCAAGCACAGATACGCAGTATTTT | CASSLGDSSTDTQYF
TRBJ2-7 | . | TRBV6-1 | . | TGTGCCATCAGGCCCGGGAACCGGGACACCTACGAGCAGTACTTC | CAIRPGNRDTYEQYF
TRBJ2-4 | . | TRBV13 | . | TGTGCCAGCAGCCTACCATTAGCCAAAAACATTCAGTACTTC | CASSLPLAKNIQYF
TRBJ1-1 | . | TRBV11-2 | . | TGTGCCAGCAGCTTCCCAGGACAGGAAGCTTTCTTT | CASSFPGQEAFF
TRBJ1-2 | . | TRBV7-9 | . | TGTGCCAGCAGTCCCCTGGGGGGGATTTATGGCTACACCTTC | CASSPLGGIYGYTF
TRBJ1-4 | . | TRBV5-4 | TRBD1 | TGTGCCAGCAGTCCCAAAAACAGGGGATCCAATGAAAAACTGTTTTTT | CASSPKNRGSNEKLFF
TRBJ2-2 | . | TRBV5-1 | . | TGCGCCAGCAGCTTGTTTGCGCAGGGGAACACTGGGGAGCTGTTTTTT | CASSLFAQGNTGELFF
TRBJ2-7 | . | TRBV19 | TRBD1 | TGTGCCAGTAGTACAGGGACAGATATCTCCTACGAGCAGTACTTC | CASSTGTDISYEQYF
TRBJ2-1 | . | TRBV11-3 | . | TGTGCCAGCAGCTCCTCCCGCGGGGACTACAATGAGCAGTTCTTC | CASSSSRGDYNEQFF
TRBJ1-1 | . | TRBV29-1 | . | TGCAGCGTTCAGGTCGAGGAAGCTTTCTTT | CSVQVEEAFF
TRBJ2-3 | . | TRBV7-2 | TRBD2 | TGTGCCAGCAGCCCACTAGCGGGGTCCCCAGATACGCAGTATTTT | CASSPLAGSPDTQYF
TRBJ1-3 | . | TRBV10-3 | . | TGTGCCATCAGTGAAGTAACCACGGGTCTTGGAAACACCATATATTTT | CAISEVTTGLGNTIYF
TRBJ2-5 | . | TRBV5-8 | . | TGTGCCAGCGGTCGAACAGGGATGGAGACCCAGTACTTC | CASGRTGMETQYF